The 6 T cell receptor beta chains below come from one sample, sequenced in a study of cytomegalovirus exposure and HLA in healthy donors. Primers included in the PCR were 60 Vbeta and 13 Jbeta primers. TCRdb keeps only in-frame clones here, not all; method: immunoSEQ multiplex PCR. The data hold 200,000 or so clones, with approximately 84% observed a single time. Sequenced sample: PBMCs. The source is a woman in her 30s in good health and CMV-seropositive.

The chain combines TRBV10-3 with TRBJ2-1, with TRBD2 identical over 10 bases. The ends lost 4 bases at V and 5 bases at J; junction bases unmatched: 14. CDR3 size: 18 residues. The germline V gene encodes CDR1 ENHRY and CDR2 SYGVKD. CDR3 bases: TGTGCCATCAGTGGAAGCGGGAGGGCCAGGGTAGATCACAATGAGCAGTTCTTC. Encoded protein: CAISGSGRARVDHNEQFF.

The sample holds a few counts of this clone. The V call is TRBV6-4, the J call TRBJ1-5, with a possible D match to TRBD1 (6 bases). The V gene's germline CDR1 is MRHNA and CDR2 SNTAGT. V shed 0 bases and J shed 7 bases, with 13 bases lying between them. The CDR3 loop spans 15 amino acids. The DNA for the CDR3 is TGTGCCAGCAGTGACTCCGGGGGGCGAGGGCAGCCCCAGCATTTT. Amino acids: CASSDSGGRGQPQHF.

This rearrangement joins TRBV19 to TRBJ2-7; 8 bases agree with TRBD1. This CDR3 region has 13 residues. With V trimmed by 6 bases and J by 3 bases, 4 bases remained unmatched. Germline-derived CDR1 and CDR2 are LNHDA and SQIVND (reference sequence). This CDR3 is CASSRGQGYEQYF. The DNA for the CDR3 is TGTGCCAGTAGCCGAGGACAGGGCTACGAGCAGTACTTC.

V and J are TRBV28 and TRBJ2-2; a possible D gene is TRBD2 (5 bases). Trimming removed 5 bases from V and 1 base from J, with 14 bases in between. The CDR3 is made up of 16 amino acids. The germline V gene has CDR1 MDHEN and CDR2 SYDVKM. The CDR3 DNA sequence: TGTGCCAGCAGTCGTGCCGGGATTTTGAACACCGGGGAGCTGTTTTTT. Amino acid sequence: CASSRAGILNTGELFF.

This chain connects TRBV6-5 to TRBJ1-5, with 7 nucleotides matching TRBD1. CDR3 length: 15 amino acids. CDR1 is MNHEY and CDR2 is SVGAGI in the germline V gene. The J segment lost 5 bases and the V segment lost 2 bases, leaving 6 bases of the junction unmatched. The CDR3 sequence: CASSYGTDLHQPQHF. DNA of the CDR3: TGTGCCAGCAGTTACGGGACAGACTTACATCAGCCCCAGCATTTT.

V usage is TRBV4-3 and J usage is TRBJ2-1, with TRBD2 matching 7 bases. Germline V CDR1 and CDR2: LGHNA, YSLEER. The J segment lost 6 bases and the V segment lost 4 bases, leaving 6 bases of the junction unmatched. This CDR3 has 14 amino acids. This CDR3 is CASSRRTRGNEQFF. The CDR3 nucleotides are TGCGCCAGCAGCCGACGGACTAGGGGCAATGAGCAGTTCTTC.